One sample yielded the 27 T cell receptor beta chains listed below, sequenced in a study of shared clonotypes between healthy human individuals (TCRdb year 2020). Libraries were constructed by the immunoSEQ multiplex PCR assay. In TCRdb, the immuneACCESS table is reduced to in-frame sequences with V and J assigned. These tables do not hold every clone; where another copy was compared, an unresolved V gene accounts for under half, and the others remain unexplained. The sample contains roughly 1 million clones, more than 75% of them found a single time. Of the sample, approximately 0.56% is held by the ten largest clones. The sample was memory CD4+ T cells from PBMCs. The cell subset or site label corresponds to: CD45RA-negative fraction. The source of these receptors is a man aged 18 to 30 in good health. Some clones in this sample may be carry-over from other donors' samples.

This clone has only a few counts. Other DNA sequences of this sample code for an identical CDR3. The chain employs TRBV7-9 and TRBJ1-5, with TRBD1 as a possible D gene (6 bases). The germline gives CDR1 SEHNR, CDR2 FQNEAQ (reference sequence). The CDR3 loop spans 14 amino acids. V lost 5 bases and J lost 2, with 10 bases in between. In DNA form, the CDR3 reads TGTGCCAGCAGCAAGGGGGGGGGCAATCAGCCCCAGCATTTT. Protein product: CASSKGGGNQPQHF. The whole variable domain, remainder taken from reference TRBV7-9 and TRBJ1-5, is DTGVSQNPRHKITKRGQNVTFRCDPISEHNRLYWYRQTLGQGPEFLTYFQNEAQLEKSRLLSDRFSAERPKGSFSTLEIQRTEQGDSAMYLCASSKGGGNQPQHFGDGTRLSIL.

This chain joins TRBV14 and TRBJ2-1, with 7 bases that match TRBD2. Losses at the gene ends were 3 bases for V and 9 bases for J; bases not matched to a gene: 17. The CDR3 has 17 residues. Germline V CDR1 and CDR2: SGHDN, FVKESK. The CDR3 bases are TGTGCCAGCAGCCACCCATGGGGCGGGAGTATCCGCGCTGAGCAGTTCTTC. Protein: CASSHPWGGSIRAEQFF.

The chain carries TRBV10-1 and TRBJ2-1, with 9 bases matching TRBD1. CDR1 and CDR2 (germline): WNHNN, SYGVQD (reference sequence). The CDR3 totals 14 residues. V trimming: 8 bases; J trimming: 1 base; junction bases outside the gene matches: 3. CDR3 loop: CASSDRGSYNEQFF. Written as DNA, the CDR3 is TGCGCCAGCTCGGACAGGGGTTCCTACAATGAGCAGTTCTTC.

The chain recombines TRBV6-1 with TRBJ1-2; D is unclear. Germline V CDR1 and CDR2: MNHNS, SASEGT. V lost 3 bases and J 4 bases, leaving 9 bases between the germline ends. This CDR3 is built from 13 residues. CDR3 protein: CASSDGNLYGYTF. As DNA, the CDR3 is TGTGCCAGCAGTGATGGCAACCTCTATGGCTACACCTTC.

The J gene is TRBJ2-3, the V gene TRBV7-9, with 8 bases matching TRBD1. Germline V gives CDR1 SEHNR, CDR2 FQNEAQ (reference sequence). The trim removed 1 base at V and 0 bases at J, leaving 3 bases unmatched. This CDR3 contains 16 residues. As DNA, the CDR3 is TGTGCCAGCAGCTTAGGGACAGGGACTAGCACAGATACGCAGTATTTT. Residues: CASSLGTGTSTDTQYF.

CDR3 sequence reads: CASSPQPSNSYEQYF. CDR3 bases: TGTGCCAGCTCACCCCAGCCCAGTAACTCCTACGAGCAGTACTTC. This chain links TRBV18 with TRBJ2-7; no firm D call. Germline V gene data show CDR1 as KGHSH and CDR2 as LQKENI. Trimming took off 3 bases at V and 0 bases at J, with 12 bases between the two ends. CDR3 size: 15 residues.

The CDR3 is CASSSFRVHGELFF. CDR3 nucleotides: TGTGCCAGCAGTTCATTCAGGGTACACGGGGAGCTGTTTTTT. The V call is TRBV2, the J call TRBJ2-2; perhaps TRBD1 as D (5 bases). Trimming left V 5 bases short and J 7 bases short, with 14 bases between. The CDR3 is 14 residues long. Germline CDR1 and CDR2: SNHLY and FYNNEI.

The J gene is TRBJ1-2, the V gene TRBV6-1; tentative D call: TRBD1 (5 bases). The CDR3 covers 15 residues. Germline assignment: CDR1 MNHNS and CDR2 SASEGT. The V end was cut by 1 base, the J end by 4 bases, with 13 bases between. The DNA for the CDR3 is TGTGCCAGCAGTGAAGTTGACAGTCCCGGCTATGGCTACACCTTC. Residues: CASSEVDSPGYGYTF.

The chain has TRBV28 and TRBJ2-7; possible D gene TRBD1, 5 bases. The CDR3 is 15 residues long. The V end lost 5 bases, the J end lost 3 bases, and 17 bases lay between the germline ends. CDR1 is MDHEN and CDR2 is SYDVKM in the germline V gene. The CDR3 nucleotides read TGTGCCAGCAGTGACCCTGCCAGGGTAATCTACGAGCAGTACTTC. Its protein product is CASSDPARVIYEQYF.

The table lists this clone with a few counts. V and J are TRBV30 and TRBJ1-5; no clear D. The germline V and J ends were trimmed by 0 bases and 9 bases, with 12 bases remaining between them. The CDR3 is made up of 13 amino acids. The germline V gene has CDR1 GTSNPN and CDR2 SVGIG (reference sequence). CDR3 protein: CAWSVRSTWPQHF. Here the CDR3 DNA reads TGTGCCTGGAGTGTACGCTCCACATGGCCCCAGCATTTT.

The V call is TRBV6-5, the J call TRBJ1-2; no clear D. Deletions cut 7 bases from V and 3 bases from J, with 18 bases between. The germline V gene has CDR1 MNHEY and CDR2 SVGAGI. The CDR3 consists of 15 residues. The CDR3 is CASTYGSWADYGYTF. CDR3 sequence (DNA): TGTGCCAGCACCTACGGGAGCTGGGCCGACTATGGCTACACCTTC.

The chain joins TRBV5-1 to TRBJ2-2, with D hard to call. The CDR3 loop spans 13 amino acids. Germline V gene lookup returns CDR1 SGHRS and CDR2 YFSETQ. V was cut by 2 bases and J by 7 bases, with 9 bases left in between. The CDR3 region is CASSLMTSGELFF. CDR3 in DNA: TGCGCCAGCAGCTTAATGACCAGCGGGGAGCTGTTTTTT.

V is TRBV6-6 and J is TRBJ2-6, with D perhaps assigned TRBD1 or TRBD2 (5 bases each). The CDR3 consists of 16 residues. Germline CDR1 is MNHNY and CDR2 is SVGAGI (reference sequence). The V end was cut by 7 bases, the J end by 2 bases, with 15 bases between. The chain's CDR3 is CASTPQWGTGANVLTF. The CDR3 bases are TGTGCCAGCACCCCGCAGTGGGGGACTGGGGCCAACGTCCTGACTTTC.

V and J are TRBV29-1 and TRBJ2-1, with D possibly TRBD2 on 6 matching bases. V shed 7 bases and J shed 10 bases, with 23 bases lying between them. Germline V gene lookup returns CDR1 SQVTM and CDR2 ANQGSEA. The CDR3 runs to 14 residues. CDR3 sequence: CSGRGSGRWEEQFF. The CDR3 DNA sequence: TGCAGCGGAAGAGGTAGCGGCCGGTGGGAGGAGCAGTTCTTC.

The chain joins TRBV18 to TRBJ2-7, with 9 bases that match TRBD2. The V and J ends lost 3 bases and 7 bases, in that order; junction bases with no gene match: 16. CDR3 length: 17 residues. Germline assignment: CDR1 KGHSH and CDR2 LQKENI. CDR3 sequence: CASSPPAAGGLQGEQYF. For the CDR3, the DNA is TGTGCCAGCTCACCCCCTGCCGCGGGAGGGTTGCAGGGGGAGCAGTACTTC. The full variable domain, with the rest looked up from reference TRBV18 and TRBJ2-7, is NAGVMQNPRHLVRRRGQEARLRCSPMKGHSHVYWYRQLPEEGLKFMVYLQKENIIDESGMPKERFSAEFPKEGPSILRIQQVVRGDSAAYFCASSPPAAGGLQGEQYFGPGTRLTVT.

The CDR3 spells CARLPRSSYEQYF. CDR3 DNA: TGTGCCAGATTGCCTAGGAGCTCCTACGAGCAGTACTTC. The rearrangement uses TRBV6-4 and TRBJ2-7; D is unresolved. Trimming cost V 9 bases and J 0 bases, with 12 bases left between them. CDR3 length: 13 amino acids. Germline-derived CDR1 and CDR2 are MRHNA and SNTAGT.

Concerning this clone: This CDR3 is also generated by other DNA sequences in the sample. The gene calls are TRBV18 and TRBJ2-5; weak D call: TRBD2 (6 bases). The ends were cut back, 2 bases at V and 2 bases at J, with 9 bases in the middle. The CDR3 consists of 14 residues. Germline values: CDR1 KGHSH, CDR2 LQKENI. The chain's CDR3 is CASSPGGGQETQYF. CDR3 sequence (DNA): TGTGCCAGCTCACCAGGTGGGGGGCAAGAGACCCAGTACTTC.

About this clone: The sample holds other DNA sequences that translate to the same CDR3. The gene calls are TRBV20-1 and TRBJ2-5, with D hard to call. Trimming took off 3 bases at V and 4 bases at J, with 6 bases between the two ends. Germline CDR1 is DFQATT and CDR2 is SNEGSKA (reference sequence). The CDR3 length is 11 residues. CDR3 nucleotide sequence: TGCAGTGCTAGTCTGCGAGAGACCCAGTACTTC. It translates to CSASLRETQYF.

The chain combines TRBV30 with TRBJ2-6; D possibly uses TRBD1 or TRBD2 (5 bases each). Trimming stripped 1 base from V and 0 bases from J, with 13 bases between. This CDR3 comprises 17 residues. Germline-derived CDR1 and CDR2 are GTSNPN and SVGIG (reference sequence). The CDR3 reads CAWSGGNRPSGANVLTF. CDR3 DNA sequence: TGTGCCTGGAGTGGGGGGAACAGGCCCTCTGGGGCCAACGTCCTGACTTTC.

The J gene is TRBJ2-7, the V gene TRBV11-2; no clear D gene. The V end was cut by 4 bases, the J end by 6 bases, with 13 bases between. Germline V gene lookup returns CDR1 SGHAT and CDR2 FQNNGV. This CDR3 region has 13 residues. CDR3 in DNA: TGTGCCAGCAGCTCAACCCTAGTCGGCGAGCAGTACTTC. Residues: CASSSTLVGEQYF.

Here the CDR3 reads CASTIGERGYEQYF. In DNA form, the CDR3 reads TGTGCCAGCACCATTGGGGAGCGGGGTTACGAGCAGTACTTC. V and J are TRBV6-1 and TRBJ2-7, with 7 bases that match TRBD2. CDR1 is MNHNS and CDR2 is SASEGT in the germline V gene. The CDR3 spans 14 residues. Trimming at V came to 7 bases and at J to 4 bases, leaving 10 bases not matched to a gene.

This chain uses TRBV28 with TRBJ1-5, with D tentatively TRBD1 (5 bases). Trimming took 10 bases from V and 0 from J, leaving 13 bases between them. CDR3 length: 14 residues. Germline values: CDR1 MDHEN, CDR2 SYDVKM. CDR3 DNA: TGTGCCACCGGGACCCTATATAGCAATCAGCCCCAGCATTTT. Protein: CATGTLYSNQPQHF.

Details on this clone: Other nucleotide sequences in the sample specify the same CDR3. The rearrangement joins TRBV5-1 to TRBJ2-3; 8 nucleotides agree with TRBD2. Losses at the gene ends were 2 bases for V and 3 bases for J; bases not matched to a gene: 5. The CDR3 runs to 15 residues. Germline loops: CDR1 SGHRS, CDR2 YFSETQ. Here the CDR3 DNA reads TGCGCCAGCAGCTTAGTGGCGGGAGGTACAGATACGCAGTATTTT. This gives the protein CASSLVAGGTDTQYF. Together with reference TRBV5-1 and TRBJ2-3, the CDR3 gives the full variable domain: KAGVTQTPRYLIKTRGQQVTLSCSPISGHRSVSWYQQTPGQGLQFLFEYFSETQRNKGNFPGRFSGRQFSNSRSEMNVSTLELGDSALYLCASSLVAGGTDTQYFGPGTRLTVL.

Remarks on this clone: Other DNA sequences of this sample code for an identical CDR3. V is TRBV7-2 and J is TRBJ2-1; D unclear. Trimming took off 0 bases at V and 0 bases at J, with 6 bases between the two ends. This CDR3 has 15 residues. In germline, CDR1 is SGHTA, CDR2 FQGNSA. CDR3 in amino acids: CASSLATSSYNEQFF. The CDR3 DNA reads as TGTGCCAGCAGCTTAGCTACGAGCTCCTACAATGAGCAGTTCTTC.

This CDR3 reads CAWNLLLSTDTQYF. The DNA for the CDR3 is TGTGCCTGGAACCTACTACTTAGCACAGATACGCAGTATTTT. V usage is TRBV30 and J usage is TRBJ2-3; no firm D call. Per germline, CDR1 GTSNPN and CDR2 SVGIG (reference sequence). V was shortened by 4 bases and J by 0 bases, with 11 bases between the two germline ends. CDR3 length equals 14 residues. Together with reference TRBV30 and TRBJ2-3, the CDR3 gives the full variable domain: SQTIHQWPATLVQPVGSPLSLECTVEGTSNPNLYWYRQAAGRGLQLLFYSVGIGQISSEVPQNLSASRPQDRQFILSSKKLLLSDSGFYLCAWNLLLSTDTQYFGPGTRLTVL.

V gene TRBV29-1 combines with J gene TRBJ1-2, with TRBD1 as a possible D gene (5 bases). V shed 6 bases and J shed 3 bases, with 17 bases lying between them. The CDR3 is made up of 14 amino acids. Per germline, CDR1 SQVTM and CDR2 ANQGSEA. CDR3 sequence reads: CSVVSGGVDYGYTF. The CDR3 DNA follows: TGCAGCGTCGTCTCGGGGGGGGTTGACTATGGCTACACCTTC.

As for this clone: A much larger clonotype is one base distant, so this may be a read error. Other DNA sequences within the sample encode an identical CDR3. The rearrangement uses TRBV7-2 and TRBJ2-1, with D perhaps TRBD1 (5 bases). The germline V gene encodes CDR1 SGHTA and CDR2 FQGNSA. The V end was cut by 3 bases, the J end by 7 bases, with 13 bases between. This CDR3 has 14 residues. The CDR3 DNA reads as TGTGCCAGCAGCTTGGGGCGGTCATATAATGAGCAGTTCTTC. This sequence encodes CASSLGRSYNEQFF.